This note documents a single TCR beta chain sequence. Primers for the PCR totalled 60 Vbeta and 13 Jbeta. The assay was immunoSEQ multiplex PCR, and TCRdb's table has in-frame clones only and misses some. The sample has around 190,000 clones, about 80% seen once. CDR1 is SGHVS, CDR2 FQNEAQ, per germline. The V and J ends lost 4 bases and 5 bases, in that order; junction bases with no gene match: 5. The CDR3 extends over 15 amino acids. This sample stems from a study of cytomegalovirus exposure and HLA in healthy donors. The receptor's source is a woman aged 35 to 49 in good health and CMV-seronegative. Sequencing was performed on PBMCs. The chain combines TRBV7-8 with TRBJ1-5; TRBD1 aligns across 10 bases. The CDR3 DNA reads TGTGCCAGCAGCTACGACAGGGGGCGCGATCAGCCCCAGCATTTT. This sequence encodes CASSYDRGRDQPQHF.